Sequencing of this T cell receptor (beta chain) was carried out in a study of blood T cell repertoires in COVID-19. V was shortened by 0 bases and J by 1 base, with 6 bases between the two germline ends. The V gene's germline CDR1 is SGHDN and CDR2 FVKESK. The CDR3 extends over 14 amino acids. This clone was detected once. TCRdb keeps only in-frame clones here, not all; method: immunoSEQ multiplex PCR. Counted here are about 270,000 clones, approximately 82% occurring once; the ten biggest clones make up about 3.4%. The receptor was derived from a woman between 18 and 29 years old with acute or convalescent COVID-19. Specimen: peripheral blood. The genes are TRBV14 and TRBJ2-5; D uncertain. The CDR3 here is CASSQDPVQETQYF. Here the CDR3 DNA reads TGTGCCAGCAGCCAAGACCCAGTCCAAGAGACCCAGTACTTC.